This T cell receptor (beta chain) is from a study of blood T cell repertoires in COVID-19. Study in general: The study drew acute and convalescent COVID-19 samples from the United States, Italy and Spain. Sample material is recorded as cDNA or gDNA derived from T cells, B-cell-depleted T cells, or PBMCs.

V gave up 6 bases and J gave up 8 bases; unmatched junction bases: 9. The CDR3 totals 14 residues. Germline-derived CDR1 and CDR2 are MNHEY and SVGEGT. Per the original methods: How many nucleated cells were present was estimated from reference gene primer amplification. Method: immunoSEQ multiplex PCR; TCRdb's copy keeps in-frame clones and lacks some. D and trimming were read from the DNA, whereas the V and J calls and clone size are those reported in that table. This table has 300,000 to 400,000 clones, around nine tenths appearing once. The genes are TRBV6-2 or TRBV6-3 and TRBJ1-5; 8 bases fit TRBD1. The receptor was isolated from a woman aged 18-29 years who had recovered from COVID-19. Material: peripheral blood. For the CDR3, the DNA is TGTGCCAGCAGCTCCGACAGGGGCACTGAGCCCCAGCATTTT. Translating it yields CASSSDRGTEPQHF.